This T cell receptor beta chain was obtained from a study of beta chain features in type 1 diabetes. Study conclusions and caveats: Moderate but significant shortening of TCRB CDR3s was recorded in all four CD4+ subsets from Type 1 diabetes patients. For patients, the naive, central memory and Treg TCRB repertoires appeared more alike than for healthy donors.

Isolation of CD4+ naive, central memory, regulatory and stem cell-like memory cells was achieved by sorting via CD45RO/CCR7/CD25/CD127/CD95/CD27. This clone was counted a few times. Its antigen remains unidentified. The authors reverse transcribed all of the isolated RNA, so sequencing captured expressed TCRB transcripts. Assay: immunoSEQ multiplex PCR; the TCRdb copy retains only in-frame clones and omits some. The data contain 130,000 to 150,000 clones, 6.9% of them singletons. The CDR3 has 14 amino acids. V trimming: 3 bases; J trimming: 4 bases; junction bases outside the gene matches: 6. Germline CDR1 is SGHRS and CDR2 is YFSETQ.

This chain links TRBV5-1 with TRBJ1-2, with 7 nucleotides matching TRBD1. Source material: central memory CD4+ T cells from blood. The TCR originated in a woman in her twenties or thirties in good health. The CDR3: CASSSVTGSYGYTF. The CDR3 DNA follows: TGCGCCAGCAGCTCCGTGACAGGGTCCTATGGCTACACCTTC.